This T cell receptor beta chain was captured by sequencing in a study of CD8+CD57+ T cells in acquired aplastic anemia. Using genomic DNA as the template, TCR beta VDJ and CDR3 profiling was carried out. Using its own MiXCR run on the reads, TCRdb lists one record per CDR3 protein. The table shows some 170,000 distinct CDR3 sequences, with less than 60% occurring only once. Sequencing was done on patients that had shown CD8+CD57+ cell expansion by flow cytometry. This clonotype was detected ten times or more. The CDR3 has 11 amino acids. V gave up 8 bases and J gave up 6 bases, with 12 bases separating them. Germline CDR1 DFQATT, CDR2 SNEGSKA (reference sequence).

The sequence came from a human donor with aplastic anemia. The chain uses TRBV20-1 and TRBJ2-3; D is perhaps TRBD1 (6 bases). Sequencing was performed on sorted CD4+, CD8+, or CD8+CD57+ T cells (not recorded which) from PBMCs. The CDR3 DNA follows: TGCAGTCTCAGGGGATCGGATACGCAGTATTTT. This sequence encodes CSLRGSDTQYF.